These 13 T cell receptor beta chains originate from one sample sequenced in a study of vaccination effects on CD4 cells after COVID-19 (dated by TCRdb to 2022 to 2024). Libraries were made using the immunoSEQ multiplex PCR assay. Sourced from immuneACCESS, this table was stored by TCRdb with only in-frame sequences that have V and J called. A share of the clones is absent; for the studies checked, an unresolved V gene accounts for under half, and the remainder has no known explanation. Here the sample has about 24,000 clones; 69% occur a single time. The top ten clones comprise around 8.2% of the sample. In the ViraFEST assay, PBMC were stimulated with viral peptide pools, and TCR sequencing was then used to find antigen-specific CD4+ T cell clonotypes based on their expansion. After approximately 11 days of culture, CD4+ T cells were isolated with the EasySep CD4+ T cell isolation kit. Each participant received two doses of an mRNA SARS-CoV-2 vaccine, either BNT162b2 or mRNA-1273.

Antigens of these TCRs are unknown. Sequenced material: CD4+ T cells from PBMCs cultured with SARS-CoV-2 spike peptides, taken after COVID-19 vaccination. The sample's cell subset or site, from its label and the paper: SARS-CoV-2 spike overlapping peptide pool stimulation. These receptors were taken from a human donor who received a COVID-19 vaccine.

The chain is built from TRBV6-4 and TRBJ2-3, with TRBD1 as a possible D gene (7 bases). V lost 5 bases and J lost 1, with 10 bases in between. CDR3 length: 14 amino acids. The V gene's germline CDR1 is MRHNA and CDR2 SNTAGT. CDR3 protein: CASSRGTGTDTQYF. CDR3 sequence (DNA): TGTGCCAGCAGTCGGGGGACAGGCACAGATACGCAGTATTTT.

CDR3 coding DNA: TGCAGTGCTAGTCAGGGATATAGCAATCAGCCCCAGCATTTT. Protein sequence: CSASQGYSNQPQHF. This chain connects TRBV20-1 to TRBJ1-5; possibly TRBD1 for D (5 bases). Per the germline V gene, CDR1 is DFQATT and CDR2 is SNEGSKA (reference sequence). This CDR3 spans 14 amino acids. Trimming took 3 bases from V and 0 from J, leaving 9 bases between them.

This CDR3 reads CASSLGGAGTEAFF. CDR3 sequence (DNA): TGTGCCAGCAGCTTGGGGGGCGCGGGTACTGAAGCTTTCTTT. The V and J genes are TRBV7-9 and TRBJ1-1; possible D gene TRBD1, 6 bases. CDR3 size: 14 residues. Germline values: CDR1 SEHNR, CDR2 FQNEAQ (reference sequence). V was clipped by 3 bases and J by 5 bases, with 13 bases between them.

The chain has TRBV11-2 and TRBJ2-2, with 8 bases that match TRBD2. V trimming: 5 bases; J trimming: 4 bases; junction bases outside the gene matches: 9. The CDR3 runs to 16 residues. Germline lookup yields CDR1 SGHAT and CDR2 FQNNGV. DNA for the CDR3: TGTGCCAGCAGCCACGCGAGCGGGAGTACCACCGGGGAGCTGTTTTTT. Translating it yields CASSHASGSTTGELFF.

This clone was observed a handful of times. This chain links TRBV5-4 with TRBJ2-3, with 10 bases identical to TRBD2. Trimming removed 4 bases from V and 6 bases from J; junction bases left unmatched: 2. Germline V gene sequence: CDR1 SGHNT, CDR2 YYREEE (reference sequence). The CDR3 sequence is 13 residues long. CDR3 loop: CASSRAGGDTQYF. CDR3 nucleotide sequence: TGTGCCAGCAGCCGAGCGGGGGGGGATACGCAGTATTTT.

The J gene is TRBJ1-2, the V gene TRBV15; 7 bases match TRBD1. The CDR3 extends over 18 amino acids. V lost 0 bases and J lost 1; bases outside the gene matches: 11. CDR1 is LNHNV and CDR2 is YYDKDF in the germline V gene (reference sequence). The CDR3 loop is CATSRDLKGAIFNYGYTF. CDR3 DNA: TGTGCCACCAGCAGAGATCTTAAGGGGGCGATATTTAACTATGGCTACACCTTC. The full variable domain, its missing parts supplied by reference TRBV15 and TRBJ1-2, is DAMVIQNPRYQVTQFGKPVTLSCSQTLNHNVMYWYQQKSSQAPKLLFHYYDKDFNNEADTPDNFQSRRPNTSFCFLDIRSPGLGDTAMYLCATSRDLKGAIFNYGYTFGSGTRLTVV.

The chain joins TRBV2 to TRBJ1-3, with a possible D match to TRBD1 (5 bases). V was cut by 1 base and J by 2 bases, with 9 bases left in between. The CDR3 loop spans 15 amino acids. Germline CDR1 and CDR2: SNHLY and FYNNEI. CDR3 nucleotide sequence: TGTGCCAGCAGTGAAGAAGGAGGGGCTGGAAACACCATATATTTT. It codes for CASSEEGGAGNTIYF.

This clone was seen a few times. This chain links TRBV5-4 with TRBJ2-3; D is possibly TRBD2 (7 bases). Germline V CDR1 and CDR2: SGHNT, YYREEE (reference sequence). CDR3 length equals 18 residues. V shed 1 base and J shed 6 bases, with 24 bases lying between them. The CDR3 nucleotides are TGTGCCAGCAGCTTGAAGAAAGGAGGGGGGGCGATGATTGATACGCAGTATTTT. Its translation is CASSLKKGGGAMIDTQYF.

The gene calls are TRBV20-1 and TRBJ1-2; a weak D match, TRBD1 (6 bases). Trimming pared 3 bases from V and 4 bases from J, leaving 12 bases between. This CDR3 has 13 residues. Germline V gene data show CDR1 as DFQATT and CDR2 as SNEGSKA (reference sequence). The CDR3 reads CSASRAGVYGYTF. CDR3 DNA sequence: TGCAGTGCTAGTCGGGCAGGGGTCTATGGCTACACCTTC.

This clone has just a few counts. CDR3 in amino acids: CASRTTGVDTGELFF. The CDR3 DNA follows: TGTGCCAGCCGCACGACGGGAGTGGACACCGGGGAGCTGTTTTTT. The V call is TRBV6-5, the J call TRBJ2-2; possible D gene TRBD2, 6 bases. CDR3 length: 15 residues. The ends were cut back, 8 bases at V and 3 bases at J, with 16 bases in the middle. Germline V gene sequence: CDR1 MNHEY, CDR2 SVGAGI.

The chain carries TRBV25-1 and TRBJ1-1, with D maybe TRBD1 (5 bases). The CDR3 consists of 15 residues. CDR1 is MGHDK and CDR2 is SYGVNS in the germline V gene. V shed 7 bases and J shed 4 bases, with 19 bases lying between them. The DNA of the CDR3 is TGTGCCAGCAACCCCGGACACCCACGGGGCACTGAAGCTTTCTTT. It translates to CASNPGHPRGTEAFF.

The chain employs TRBV18 and TRBJ1-5, with D unclear. V was pared by 3 bases and J by 0 bases, with 9 bases between. The CDR3 length is 15 residues. The germline gives CDR1 KGHSH, CDR2 LQKENI. CDR3 residues: CASSPIDGSNQPQHF. DNA of the CDR3: TGTGCCAGCTCACCTATAGACGGTAGCAATCAGCCCCAGCATTTT.

This clone has a handful of counts. The chain carries TRBV4-1 and TRBJ1-3, with unresolved D. The CDR3 length is 15 residues. V was clipped by 1 base and J by 7 bases, with 14 bases between them. CDR1 is MGHRA and CDR2 is YSYEKL in the germline V gene. The CDR3 reads CASSQGPGRKNTIYF. CDR3 nucleotides: TGCGCCAGCAGCCAAGGCCCGGGAAGGAAGAACACCATATATTTT.